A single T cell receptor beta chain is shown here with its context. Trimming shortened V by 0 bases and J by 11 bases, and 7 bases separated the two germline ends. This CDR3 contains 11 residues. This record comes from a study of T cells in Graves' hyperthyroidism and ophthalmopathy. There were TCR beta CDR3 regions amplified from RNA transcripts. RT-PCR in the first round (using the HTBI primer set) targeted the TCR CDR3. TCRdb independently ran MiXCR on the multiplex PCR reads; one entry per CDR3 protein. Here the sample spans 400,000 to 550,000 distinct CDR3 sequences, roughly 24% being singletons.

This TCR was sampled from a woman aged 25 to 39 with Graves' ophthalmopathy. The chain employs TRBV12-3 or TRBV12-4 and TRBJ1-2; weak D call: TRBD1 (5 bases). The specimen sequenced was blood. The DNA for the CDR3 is TGTGCCAGCAGTTTAGCGCAGGGTTACACCTTC. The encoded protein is CASSLAQGYTF.